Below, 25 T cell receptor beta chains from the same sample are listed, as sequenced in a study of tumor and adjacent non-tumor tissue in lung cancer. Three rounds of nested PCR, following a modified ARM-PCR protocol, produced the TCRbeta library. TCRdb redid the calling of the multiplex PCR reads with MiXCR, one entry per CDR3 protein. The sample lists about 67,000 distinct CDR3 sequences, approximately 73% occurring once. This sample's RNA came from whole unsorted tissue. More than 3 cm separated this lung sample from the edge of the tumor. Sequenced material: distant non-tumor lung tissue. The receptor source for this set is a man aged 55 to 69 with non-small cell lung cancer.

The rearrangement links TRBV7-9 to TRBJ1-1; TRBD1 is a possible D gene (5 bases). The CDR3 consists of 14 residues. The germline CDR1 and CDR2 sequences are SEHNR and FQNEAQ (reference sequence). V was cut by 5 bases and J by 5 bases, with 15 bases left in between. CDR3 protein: CASSIQGRWTEAFF. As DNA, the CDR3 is TGTGCCAGCAGCATTCAGGGACGATGGACTGAAGCTTTCTTT.

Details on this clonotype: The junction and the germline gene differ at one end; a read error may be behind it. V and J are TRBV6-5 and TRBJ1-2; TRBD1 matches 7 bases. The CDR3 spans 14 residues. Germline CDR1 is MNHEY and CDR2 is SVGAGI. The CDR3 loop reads CASSYLNRGYGYTF. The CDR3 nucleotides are TGTGCCAGTAGTTACCTAAACAGGGGCTATGGCTACACCTTC.

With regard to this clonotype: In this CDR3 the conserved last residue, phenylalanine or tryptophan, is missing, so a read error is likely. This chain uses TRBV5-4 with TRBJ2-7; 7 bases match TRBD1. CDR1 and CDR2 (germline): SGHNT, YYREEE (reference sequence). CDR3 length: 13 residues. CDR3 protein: CASSSTGYFEQYL. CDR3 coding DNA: TGTGCAAGCAGCTCGACAGGGTACTTCGAGCAGTACTTA.

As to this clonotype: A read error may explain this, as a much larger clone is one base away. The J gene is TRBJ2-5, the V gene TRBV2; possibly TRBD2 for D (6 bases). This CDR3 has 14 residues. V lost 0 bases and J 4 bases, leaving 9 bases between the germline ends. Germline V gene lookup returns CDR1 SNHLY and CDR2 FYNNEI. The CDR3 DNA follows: TGTGCCAGCAGTGAAGCAGGGAGGAGAGAGACCCAGTACTTC. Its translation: CASSEAGRRETQYF. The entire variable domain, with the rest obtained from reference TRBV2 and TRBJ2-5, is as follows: EPEVTQTPSHQVTQMGQEVILRCVPISNHLYFYWYRQILGQKVEFLVSFYNNEISEKSEIFDDQFSVERPDGSNFTLKIRSTKLEDSAMYFCASSEAGRRETQYFGPGTRLLVL.

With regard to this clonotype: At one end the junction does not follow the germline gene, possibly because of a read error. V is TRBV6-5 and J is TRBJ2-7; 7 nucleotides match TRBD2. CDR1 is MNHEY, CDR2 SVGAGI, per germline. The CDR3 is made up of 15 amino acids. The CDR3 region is CANSYSRRETAEQCF. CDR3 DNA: TGTGCGAACAGTTACTCGAGGCGGGAGACGGCCGAGCAGTGCTTC.

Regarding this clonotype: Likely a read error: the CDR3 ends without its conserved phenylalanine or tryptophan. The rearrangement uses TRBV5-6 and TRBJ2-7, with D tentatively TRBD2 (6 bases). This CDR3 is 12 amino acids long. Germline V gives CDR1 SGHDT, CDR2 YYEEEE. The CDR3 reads CASTGGIYEQYL. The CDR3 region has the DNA TGTGCAAGTACCGGCGGGATCTACGAGCAGTACCTC.

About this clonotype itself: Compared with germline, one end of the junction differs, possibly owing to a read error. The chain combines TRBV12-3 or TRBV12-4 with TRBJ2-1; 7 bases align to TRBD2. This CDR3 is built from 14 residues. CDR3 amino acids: CASSFGGRAHEHFF. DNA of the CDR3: TGTGCCAGTAGTTTTGGCGGGAGAGCCCATGAACACTTCTTC.

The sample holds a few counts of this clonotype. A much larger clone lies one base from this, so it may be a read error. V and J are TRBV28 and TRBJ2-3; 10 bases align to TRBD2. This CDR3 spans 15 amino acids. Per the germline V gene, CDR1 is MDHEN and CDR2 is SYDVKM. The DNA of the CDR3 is TGTGCCAGCAGTCAGGGACTAGCGAGCACATATACGCAGTATTTT. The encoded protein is CASSQGLASTYTQYF.

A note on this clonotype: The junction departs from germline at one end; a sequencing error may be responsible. For the CDR3, the DNA is TGCGGCGTTGACGGAAGGATCAATGAGCAGTTCTTC. This encodes CGVDGRINEQFF. J is TRBJ2-1 and V is TRBV29-1; no clear D gene. The germline V gene encodes CDR1 SQVTM and CDR2 ANQGSEA. The CDR3 sequence is 12 residues long.

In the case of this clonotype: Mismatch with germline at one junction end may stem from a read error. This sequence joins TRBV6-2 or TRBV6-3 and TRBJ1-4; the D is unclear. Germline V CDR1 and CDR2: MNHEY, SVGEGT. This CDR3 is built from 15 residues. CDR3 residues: CTSSYFQEDGEKLFF. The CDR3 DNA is TGTACCAGCAGTTACTTCCAGGAGGACGGGGAAAAACTGTTTTTT.

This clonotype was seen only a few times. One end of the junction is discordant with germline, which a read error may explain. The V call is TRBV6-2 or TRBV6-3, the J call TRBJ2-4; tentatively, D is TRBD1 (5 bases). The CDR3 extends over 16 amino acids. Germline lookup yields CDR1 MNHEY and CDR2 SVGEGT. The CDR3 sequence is CASSPRQGGAKNIQYF. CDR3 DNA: TGTGCCAGCAGTCCCCGTCAGGGCGGAGCCAAAAATATTCAGTACTTC.

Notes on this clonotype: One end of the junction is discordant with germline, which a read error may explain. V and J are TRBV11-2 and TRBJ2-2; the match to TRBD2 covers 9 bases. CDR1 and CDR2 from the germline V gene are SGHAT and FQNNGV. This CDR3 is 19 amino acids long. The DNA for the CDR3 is TGTGCCAGTAGCTTAAGTATCTTCGGCGGGAGGGCCTACACCGGGGAGCTGTCTTTT. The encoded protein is CASSLSIFGGRAYTGELSF. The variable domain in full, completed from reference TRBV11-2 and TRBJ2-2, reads EAGVAQSPRYKIIEKRQSVAFWCNPISGHATLYWYQQILGQGPKLLIQFQNNGVVDDSQLPKDRFSAERLKGVDSTLKIQPAKLEDSAVYLCASSLSIFGGRAYTGELSFGEGSRLTVL.

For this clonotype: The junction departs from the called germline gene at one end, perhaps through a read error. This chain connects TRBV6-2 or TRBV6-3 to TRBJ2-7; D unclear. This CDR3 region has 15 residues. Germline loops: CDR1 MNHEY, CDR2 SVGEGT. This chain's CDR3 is CASSFWDSSSYEQYF. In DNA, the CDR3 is TGTGCCAGCAGTTTCTGGGATTCCAGCTCCTACGAGCAATATTTC.

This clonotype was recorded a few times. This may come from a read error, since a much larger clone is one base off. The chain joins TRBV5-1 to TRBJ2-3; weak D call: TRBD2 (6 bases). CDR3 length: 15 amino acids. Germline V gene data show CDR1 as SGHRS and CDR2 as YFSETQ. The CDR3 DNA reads TGCACCAGCAGCTTGAAACTAGCTAGCACAGATACGCAGTATTTT. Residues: CTSSLKLASTDTQYF.

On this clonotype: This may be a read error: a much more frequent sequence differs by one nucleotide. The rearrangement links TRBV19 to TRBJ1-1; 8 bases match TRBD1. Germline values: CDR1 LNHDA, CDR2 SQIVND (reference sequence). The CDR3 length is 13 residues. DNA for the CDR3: TGTGCCTCCGAGGGACAGGTCGCCACTGAAGATTTCTTT. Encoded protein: CASEGQVATEDFF.

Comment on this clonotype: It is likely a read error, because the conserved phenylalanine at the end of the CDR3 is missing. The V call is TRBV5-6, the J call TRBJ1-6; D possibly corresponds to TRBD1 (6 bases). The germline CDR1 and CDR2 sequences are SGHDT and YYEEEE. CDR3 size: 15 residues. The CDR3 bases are TGTGCCAGCACCTTGCTGCAGGGGAATGGATCACCCCTCCACTAT. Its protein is CASTLLQGNGSPLHY.

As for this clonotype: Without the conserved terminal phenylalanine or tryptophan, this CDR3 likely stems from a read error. The DNA for the CDR3 is TGTGTCAGCAGTTACGACTGGCCTGATAAATTATACAATGAGCAGTTCTTA. As protein: CVSSYDWPDKLYNEQFL. J is TRBJ2-1 and V is TRBV6-2 or TRBV6-3; D is unresolved. Germline values: CDR1 MNHEY, CDR2 SVGEGT. This CDR3 is built from 17 residues.

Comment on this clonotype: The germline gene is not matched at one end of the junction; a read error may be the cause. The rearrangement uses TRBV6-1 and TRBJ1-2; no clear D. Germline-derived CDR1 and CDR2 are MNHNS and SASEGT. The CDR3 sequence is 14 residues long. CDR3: CASSPDPANYGYIF. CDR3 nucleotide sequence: TGCGCCAGCAGCCCGGACCCAGCTAACTATGGCTACATCTTC.

CDR3 residues: CASSHGGNYNEQFF. The DNA for the CDR3 is TGCGCCAGCAGCCACGGGGGTAACTATAATGAGCAGTTCTTC. The chain combines TRBV4-1 with TRBJ2-1; possible D gene TRBD2, 6 bases. The CDR3 consists of 14 residues. The V end was cut by 3 bases, the J end by 7 bases, with 13 bases between. The germline V gene encodes CDR1 MGHRA and CDR2 YSYEKL.

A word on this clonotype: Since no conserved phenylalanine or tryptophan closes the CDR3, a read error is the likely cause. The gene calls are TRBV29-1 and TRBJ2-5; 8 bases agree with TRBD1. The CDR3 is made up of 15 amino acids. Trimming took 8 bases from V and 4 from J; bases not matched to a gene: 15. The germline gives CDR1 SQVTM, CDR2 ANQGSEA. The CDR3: CSTIRQGRVGETQYV. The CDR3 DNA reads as TGCAGCACCATCAGACAGGGGCGCGTAGGAGAGACCCAGTACGTC.

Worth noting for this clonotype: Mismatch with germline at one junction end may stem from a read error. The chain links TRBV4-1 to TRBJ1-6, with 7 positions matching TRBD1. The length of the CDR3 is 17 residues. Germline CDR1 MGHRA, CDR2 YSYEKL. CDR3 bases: TGCGCCAGCAGCCAAGTCTTTTACAGGGGAAGTCGAACACCCCCCCACTTT. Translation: CASSQVFYRGSRTPPHF.

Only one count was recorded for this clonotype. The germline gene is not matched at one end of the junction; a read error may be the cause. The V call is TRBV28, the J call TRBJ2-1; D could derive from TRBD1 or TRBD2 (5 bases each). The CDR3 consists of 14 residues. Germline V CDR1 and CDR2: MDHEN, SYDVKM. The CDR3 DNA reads TGTGACAGCAGTTTGGGTGGGACGTACAATGGGCAGTTCTTC. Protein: CDSSLGGTYNGQFF.

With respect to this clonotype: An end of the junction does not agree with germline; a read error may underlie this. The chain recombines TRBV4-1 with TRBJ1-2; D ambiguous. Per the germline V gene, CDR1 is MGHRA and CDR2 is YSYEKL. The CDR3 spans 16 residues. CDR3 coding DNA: TGTGCCAGCAGCCAAGATGTCGAGAGGAGAGACTATGGCTACACCTTC. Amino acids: CASSQDVERRDYGYTF.

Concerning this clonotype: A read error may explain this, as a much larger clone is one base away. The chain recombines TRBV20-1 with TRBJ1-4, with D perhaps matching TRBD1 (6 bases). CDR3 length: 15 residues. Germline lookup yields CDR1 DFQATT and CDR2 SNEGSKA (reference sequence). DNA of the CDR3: TGCAGTGCTAGAGGGACAGATGCAACTAATGAAAAACTGTTATTT. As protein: CSARGTDATNEKLLF.

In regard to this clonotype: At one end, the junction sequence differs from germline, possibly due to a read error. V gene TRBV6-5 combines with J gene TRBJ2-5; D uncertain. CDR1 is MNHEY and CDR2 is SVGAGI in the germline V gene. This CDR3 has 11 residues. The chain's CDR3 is CAGRDTLSRYF. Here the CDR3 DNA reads TGTGCCGGCAGAGACACGTTGAGCCGGTACTTC.